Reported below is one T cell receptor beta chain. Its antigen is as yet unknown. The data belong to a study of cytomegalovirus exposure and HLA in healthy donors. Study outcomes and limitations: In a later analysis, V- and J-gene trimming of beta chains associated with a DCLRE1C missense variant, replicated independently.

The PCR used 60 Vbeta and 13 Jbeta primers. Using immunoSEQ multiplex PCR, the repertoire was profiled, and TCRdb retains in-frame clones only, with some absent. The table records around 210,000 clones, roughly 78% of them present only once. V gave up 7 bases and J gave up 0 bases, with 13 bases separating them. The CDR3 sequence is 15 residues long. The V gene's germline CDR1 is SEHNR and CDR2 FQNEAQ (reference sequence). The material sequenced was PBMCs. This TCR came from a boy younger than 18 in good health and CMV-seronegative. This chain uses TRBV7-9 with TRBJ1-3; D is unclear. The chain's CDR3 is CASTSPTSSGNTIYF. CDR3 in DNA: TGTGCCAGCACCTCTCCCACTAGCTCTGGAAACACCATATATTTT.